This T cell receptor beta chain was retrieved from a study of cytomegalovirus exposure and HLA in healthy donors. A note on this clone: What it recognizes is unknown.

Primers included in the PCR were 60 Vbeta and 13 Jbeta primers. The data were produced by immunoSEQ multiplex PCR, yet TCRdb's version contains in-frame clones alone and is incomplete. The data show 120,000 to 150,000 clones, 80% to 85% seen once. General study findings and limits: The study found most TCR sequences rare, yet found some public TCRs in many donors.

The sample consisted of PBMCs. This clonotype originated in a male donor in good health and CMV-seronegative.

CDR3 bases: TGTGCCAGCTCACCACGGGGCACTGAGGCCCAGTACTTC. Translation gives CASSPRGTEAQYF. The chain recombines TRBV18 with TRBJ2-5; tentative D call: TRBD1 (5 bases). The length of the CDR3 is 13 residues. Germline-derived CDR1 and CDR2 are KGHSH and LQKENI. Trimming stripped 1 base from V and 9 bases from J, with 12 bases between.